Listed below are T cell receptor beta chains from one sample, sequenced in a study of cytomegalovirus exposure and HLA in healthy donors. Only in-frame clones appear in the TCRdb table, and some are missing; sequencing was by immunoSEQ multiplex PCR. Counted here are under 200,000 clones, around 85% occurring once; the ten biggest clones make up 6.3%. Sequences were obtained from PBMCs. These receptor sequences come from a middle-aged man in good health and CMV-seropositive. Each CDR3 is given with its conserved first and last residue. A D gene is named only where the DNA matches it firmly. Size values are once, few and many counts, or a class for expanded clones, and some rows have none.

j_call | clone_size | v_call | d_call | cdr3_aa | cdr3_nt
TRBJ2-3 | - | TRBV27 | TRBD2 | CASDLECSGTCTDTQYF | TGTGCCAGCGACCTCGAGTGTAGCGGGACTTGCACAGATACGCAGTATTTT
TRBJ1-4 | - | TRBV4-1 | TRBD1 | CASSLEPGQGPNEELFF | TGCGCCAGCAGTCTAGAACCGGGACAGGGACCAAATGAAGAACTGTTTTTT
TRBJ1-2 | - | TRBV6-5 | - | CASSYTQSSNYGYTF | TGTGCCAGCAGTTACACCCAGTCGTCTAACTATGGCTACACCTTC
TRBJ1-2 | - | TRBV7-9 | - | CASSPFLMHYGYTF | TGTGCCAGCAGCCCGTTTCTAATGCACTATGGCTACACCTTC
TRBJ1-5 | few | TRBV11-2 | - | CASSRGLRGNQPQHF | TGTGCCAGCAGCAGGGGATTAAGGGGCAATCAGCCCCAGCATTTT
TRBJ2-5 | - | TRBV5-4 | - | CASSFGVGETQYF | TGTGCCAGCAGCTTCGGGGTAGGAGAGACCCAGTACTTC
TRBJ1-5 | - | TRBV7-9 | TRBD1 | CASSVGQGPFVPQHF | TGTGCCAGCAGCGTGGGACAGGGACCTTTTGTGCCCCAGCATTTT
TRBJ1-4 | - | TRBV27 | - | CASSSRGGANEKLSF | TGTGCCAGCAGTTCAAGGGGAGGGGCTAATGAAAAACTGTCTTTT
TRBJ1-1 | few | TRBV5-1 | - | CASSLKSNTEAFF | TGCGCCAGCAGCTTGAAGAGTAACACTGAAGCTTTCTTT
TRBJ1-1 | - | TRBV7-2 | - | CASSLAAGFNTEAFF | TGTGCCAGCAGCTTAGCAGCAGGCTTTAACACTGAAGCTTTCTTT
TRBJ1-4 | - | TRBV28 | - | CASRQDRGLFF | TGTGCCAGCAGGCAAGACAGAGGACTGTTTTTT
TRBJ2-7 | - | TRBV7-2 | - | CASSLAWAVGEGYEQYF | TGTGCCAGCAGCTTAGCGTGGGCGGTCGGGGAAGGGTACGAGCAGTACTTC
TRBJ2-7 | - | TRBV7-2 | TRBD2 | CASSSLAGPGEQYF | TGTGCCAGCAGCTCACTAGCGGGGCCCGGCGAGCAGTACTTC
TRBJ2-5 | - | TRBV9 | TRBD2 | CASSPGLAGLETQYF | TGTGCCAGCAGCCCAGGACTAGCGGGGCTGGAGACCCAGTACTTC
TRBJ1-6 | - | TRBV9 | TRBD1 | CASSGLTGEDSPLHF | TGTGCCAGCAGCGGGTTGACAGGGGAGGATTCACCCCTCCACTTT
TRBJ2-5 | once | TRBV30 | TRBD2 | CAWTGGAETQYF | TGTGCCTGGACCGGGGGGGCAGAGACCCAGTACTTC
TRBJ2-7 | once | TRBV5-4 | TRBD1 | CASSSGQVKYEQYF | TGTGCCAGCAGCTCGGGACAGGTTAAGTACGAGCAGTACTTC
TRBJ2-3 | - | TRBV9 | TRBD1 | CASSVGTGGRLSTDTQYF | TGTGCCAGCAGCGTAGGGACAGGGGGGAGATTGAGCACAGATACGCAGTATTTT
TRBJ2-1 | - | TRBV11-2 | - | CASSLVRGYEQFF | TGTGCCAGCAGCTTAGTGAGGGGGTATGAGCAGTTCTTC
TRBJ2-5 | few | TRBV2 | TRBD2 | CASRVASGGAEETQYF | TGTGCCAGCAGGGTGGCTAGCGGGGGGGCCGAGGAGACCCAGTACTTC
TRBJ2-2 | - | TRBV29-1 | TRBD1 | CSVRGTGYTGELFF | TGCAGCGTTAGGGGGACAGGATACACCGGGGAGCTGTTTTTT
TRBJ2-5 | - | TRBV5-1 | - | CASSGSSLETQYF | TGCGCCAGCAGCGGCAGTAGCCTAGAGACCCAGTACTTC
TRBJ2-2 | - | TRBV19 | - | CASSSSLWQGVNTGELFF | TGTGCCAGTAGCTCAAGTCTATGGCAGGGTGTGAACACCGGGGAGCTGTTTTTT
TRBJ2-2 | - | TRBV7-9 | TRBD2 | CASSQGLAEPGELFF | TGTGCCAGCAGCCAAGGTCTAGCGGAACCCGGGGAGCTGTTTTTT
TRBJ2-2 | - | TRBV6-5 | TRBD2 | CASSLAGGPSGELFF | TGTGCCAGCAGCCTAGCGGGGGGGCCGTCCGGGGAGCTGTTTTTT
TRBJ1-5 | few | TRBV28 | TRBD1 | CASSSIQGYSNQPQHF | TGTGCCAGCAGTTCGATACAGGGGTACAGCAATCAGCCCCAGCATTTT
TRBJ1-5 | few | TRBV7-2 | TRBD1 | CASSLGQGAGSNQPQHF | TGTGCCAGCAGCTTAGGGCAGGGGGCGGGTAGCAATCAGCCCCAGCATTTT